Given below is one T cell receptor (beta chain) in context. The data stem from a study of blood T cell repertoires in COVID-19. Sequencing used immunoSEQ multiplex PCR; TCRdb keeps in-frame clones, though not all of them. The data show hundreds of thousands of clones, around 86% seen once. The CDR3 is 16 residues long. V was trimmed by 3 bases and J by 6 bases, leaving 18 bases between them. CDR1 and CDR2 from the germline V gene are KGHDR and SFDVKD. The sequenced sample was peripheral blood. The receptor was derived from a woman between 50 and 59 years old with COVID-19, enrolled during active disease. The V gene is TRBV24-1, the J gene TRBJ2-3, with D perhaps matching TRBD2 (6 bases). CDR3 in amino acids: CATSDPSGTPVDTQYF. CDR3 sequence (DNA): TGTGCCACCAGTGATCCGTCCGGGACTCCTGTTGATACGCAGTATTTT.